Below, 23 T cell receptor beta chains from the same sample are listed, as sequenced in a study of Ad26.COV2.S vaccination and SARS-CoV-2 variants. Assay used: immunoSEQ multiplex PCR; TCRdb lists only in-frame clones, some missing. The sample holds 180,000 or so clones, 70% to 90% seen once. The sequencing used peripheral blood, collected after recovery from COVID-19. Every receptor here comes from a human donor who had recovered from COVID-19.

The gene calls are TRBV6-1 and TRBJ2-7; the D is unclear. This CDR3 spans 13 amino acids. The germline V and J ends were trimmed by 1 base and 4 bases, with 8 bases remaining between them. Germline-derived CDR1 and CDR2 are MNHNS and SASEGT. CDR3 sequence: CASSEEGNYEQYF. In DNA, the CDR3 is TGTGCCAGCAGTGAAGAAGGGAATTACGAGCAGTACTTC.

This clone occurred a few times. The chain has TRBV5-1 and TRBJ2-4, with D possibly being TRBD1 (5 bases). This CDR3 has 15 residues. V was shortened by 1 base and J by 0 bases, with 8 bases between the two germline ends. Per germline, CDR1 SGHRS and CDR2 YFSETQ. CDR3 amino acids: CASSLQGLAKNIQYF. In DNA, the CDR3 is TGCGCCAGCAGCTTGCAGGGTCTAGCCAAAAACATTCAGTACTTC.

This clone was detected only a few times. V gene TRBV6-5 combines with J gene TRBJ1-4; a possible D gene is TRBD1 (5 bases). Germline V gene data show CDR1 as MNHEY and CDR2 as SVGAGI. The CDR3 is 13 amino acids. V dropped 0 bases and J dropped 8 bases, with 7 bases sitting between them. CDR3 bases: TGTGCCAGCAGTTACTCTGGGACGGAAAAACTGTTTTTT. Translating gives CASSYSGTEKLFF.

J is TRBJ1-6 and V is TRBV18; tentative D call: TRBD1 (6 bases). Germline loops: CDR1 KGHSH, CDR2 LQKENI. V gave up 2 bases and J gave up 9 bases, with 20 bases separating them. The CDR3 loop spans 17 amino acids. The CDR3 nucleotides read TGTGCCAGCTCACCAAGCGGCCTACAGGGTTCGGGTTCACCCCTCCACTTT. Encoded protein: CASSPSGLQGSGSPLHF.

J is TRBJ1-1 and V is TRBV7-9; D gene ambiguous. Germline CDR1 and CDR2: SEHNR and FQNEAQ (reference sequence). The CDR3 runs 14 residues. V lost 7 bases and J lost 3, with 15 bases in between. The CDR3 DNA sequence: TGTGCCAGCACCAAAAGACGTACCGACACTGAAGCTTTCTTT. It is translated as CASTKRRTDTEAFF.

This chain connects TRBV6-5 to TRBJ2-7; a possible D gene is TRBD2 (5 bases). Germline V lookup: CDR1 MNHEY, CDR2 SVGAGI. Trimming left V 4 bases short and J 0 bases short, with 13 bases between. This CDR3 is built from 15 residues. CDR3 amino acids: CASSSPGSFSYEQYF. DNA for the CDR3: TGTGCCAGCAGTTCCCCGGGGTCTTTCTCCTACGAGCAGTACTTC.

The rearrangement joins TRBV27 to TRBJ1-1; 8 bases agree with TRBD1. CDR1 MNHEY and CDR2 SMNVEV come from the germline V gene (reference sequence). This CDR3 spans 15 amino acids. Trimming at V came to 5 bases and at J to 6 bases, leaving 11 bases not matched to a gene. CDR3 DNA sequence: TGTGCCAGCAGTGTAAACAGGGGGTTGTCCCCTGAAGCTTTCTTT. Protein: CASSVNRGLSPEAFF.

DNA of the CDR3: TGTGCCAGCAGCTTAAGGACTAGCGCGGAGACCCAGTACTTC. It yields the protein CASSLRTSAETQYF. The chain links TRBV7-9 to TRBJ2-5; 9 nucleotides match TRBD2. The CDR3 totals 14 residues. V was clipped by 2 bases and J by 5 bases; unmatched bases: 3. Looked up from germline, CDR1 is SEHNR and CDR2 is FQNEAQ (reference sequence).

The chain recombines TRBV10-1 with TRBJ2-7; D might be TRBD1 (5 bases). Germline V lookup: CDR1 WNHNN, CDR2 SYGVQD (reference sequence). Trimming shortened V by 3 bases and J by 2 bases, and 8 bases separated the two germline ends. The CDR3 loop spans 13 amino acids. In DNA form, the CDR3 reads TGCGCCAGCAGTGAAGGGGCCCCCTACGAGCAGTACTTC. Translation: CASSEGAPYEQYF.

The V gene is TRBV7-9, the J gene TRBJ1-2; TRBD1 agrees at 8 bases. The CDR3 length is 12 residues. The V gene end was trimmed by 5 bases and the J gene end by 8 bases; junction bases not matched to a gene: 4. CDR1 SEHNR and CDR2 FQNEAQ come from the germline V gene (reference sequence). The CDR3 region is CASSETGEGYTF. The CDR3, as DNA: TGTGCCAGCAGCGAGACAGGGGAAGGCTACACCTTC.

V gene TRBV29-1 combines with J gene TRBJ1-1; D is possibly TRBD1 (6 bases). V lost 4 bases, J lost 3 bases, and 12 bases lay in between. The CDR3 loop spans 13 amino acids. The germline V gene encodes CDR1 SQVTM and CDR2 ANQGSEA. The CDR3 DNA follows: TGCAGCGTTGCTACAGGGAAGGACACTGAAGCTTTCTTT. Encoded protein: CSVATGKDTEAFF.

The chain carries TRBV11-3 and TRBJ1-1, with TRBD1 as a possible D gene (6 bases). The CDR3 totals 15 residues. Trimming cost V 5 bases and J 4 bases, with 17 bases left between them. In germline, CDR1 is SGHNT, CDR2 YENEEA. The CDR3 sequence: CASSRTSGARTEAFF. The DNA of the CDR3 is TGTGCCAGCAGCCGGACCTCAGGGGCCCGCACTGAAGCTTTCTTT.

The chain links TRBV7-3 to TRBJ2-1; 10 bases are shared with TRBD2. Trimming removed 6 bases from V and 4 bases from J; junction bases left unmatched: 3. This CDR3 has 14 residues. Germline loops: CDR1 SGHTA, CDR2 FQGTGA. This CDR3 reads CASRLAGAYNEQFF. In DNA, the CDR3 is TGTGCCAGCAGGCTAGCGGGAGCGTACAATGAGCAGTTCTTC.

The CDR3 DNA reads TGTGCCAGCTCACTTGCCGCTCCTGCCCGGGGTCAGCCCCAGCATTTT. Translating it yields CASSLAAPARGQPQHF. The chain carries TRBV18 and TRBJ1-5, with no clear D. Germline CDR1 and CDR2: KGHSH and LQKENI. V lost 4 bases and J 6 bases, leaving 19 bases between the germline ends. The CDR3 is 16 residues long.

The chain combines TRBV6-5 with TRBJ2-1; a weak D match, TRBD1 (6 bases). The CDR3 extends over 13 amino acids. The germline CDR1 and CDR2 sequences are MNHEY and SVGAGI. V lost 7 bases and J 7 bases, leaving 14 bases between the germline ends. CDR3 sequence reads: CASIRQVTNEQFF. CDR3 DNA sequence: TGTGCCAGCATTCGACAGGTGACTAATGAGCAGTTCTTC.

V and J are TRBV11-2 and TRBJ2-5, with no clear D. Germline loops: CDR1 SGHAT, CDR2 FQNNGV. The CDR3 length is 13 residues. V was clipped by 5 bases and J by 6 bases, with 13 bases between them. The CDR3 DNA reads TGTGCCAGCAGCAGTGGCATGGGGAAGACCCAGTACTTC. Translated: CASSSGMGKTQYF.

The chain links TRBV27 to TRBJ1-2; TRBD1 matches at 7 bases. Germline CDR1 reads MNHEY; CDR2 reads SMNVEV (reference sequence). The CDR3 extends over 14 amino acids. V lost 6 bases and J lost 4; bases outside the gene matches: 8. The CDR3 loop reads CASSPQGTVYGYTF. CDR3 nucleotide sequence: TGTGCCAGCAGCCCACAGGGGACGGTCTATGGCTACACCTTC.

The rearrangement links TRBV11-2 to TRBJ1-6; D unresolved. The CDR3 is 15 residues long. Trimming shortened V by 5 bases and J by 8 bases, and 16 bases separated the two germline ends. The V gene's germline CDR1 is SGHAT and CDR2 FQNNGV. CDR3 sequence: CASSPTDGRDSPLHF. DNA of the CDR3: TGTGCCAGCAGCCCTACGGACGGGCGCGATTCACCCCTCCACTTT.

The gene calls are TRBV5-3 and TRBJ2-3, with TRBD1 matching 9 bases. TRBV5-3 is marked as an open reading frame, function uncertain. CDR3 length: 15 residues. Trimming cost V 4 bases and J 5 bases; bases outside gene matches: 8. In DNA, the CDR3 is TGTGCCAGAAGCCGGGACAGGGAGAGAGGAGATACGCAGTATTTT. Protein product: CARSRDRERGDTQYF.

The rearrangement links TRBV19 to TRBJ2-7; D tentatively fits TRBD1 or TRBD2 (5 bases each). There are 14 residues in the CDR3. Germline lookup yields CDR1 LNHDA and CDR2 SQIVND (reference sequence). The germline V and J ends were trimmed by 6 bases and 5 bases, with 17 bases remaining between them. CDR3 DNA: TGTGCCAGTAGAGACACAGGTACGGGGAACGAGCAGTACTTC. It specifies CASRDTGTGNEQYF.

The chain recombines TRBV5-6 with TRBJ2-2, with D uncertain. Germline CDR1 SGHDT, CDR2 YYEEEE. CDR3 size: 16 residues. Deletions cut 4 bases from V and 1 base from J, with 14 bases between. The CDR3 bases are TGTGCCAGCAGCGCGACCAGGTGGGGGAACACCGGGGAGCTGTTTTTT. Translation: CASSATRWGNTGELFF.

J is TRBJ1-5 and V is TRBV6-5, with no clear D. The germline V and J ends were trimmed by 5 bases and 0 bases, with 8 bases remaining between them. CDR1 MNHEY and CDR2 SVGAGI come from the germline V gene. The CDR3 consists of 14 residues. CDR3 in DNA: TGTGCCAGCAGTAAGGGCCATAGCAATCAGCCCCAGCATTTT. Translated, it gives CASSKGHSNQPQHF.

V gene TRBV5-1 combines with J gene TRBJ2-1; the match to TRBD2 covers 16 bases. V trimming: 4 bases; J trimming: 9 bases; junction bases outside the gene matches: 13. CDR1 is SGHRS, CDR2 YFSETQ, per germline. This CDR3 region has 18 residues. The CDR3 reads CASSHGTSGRAYLGEQFF. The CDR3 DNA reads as TGCGCCAGCAGCCACGGGACTAGCGGGAGGGCCTACTTAGGTGAGCAGTTCTTC.